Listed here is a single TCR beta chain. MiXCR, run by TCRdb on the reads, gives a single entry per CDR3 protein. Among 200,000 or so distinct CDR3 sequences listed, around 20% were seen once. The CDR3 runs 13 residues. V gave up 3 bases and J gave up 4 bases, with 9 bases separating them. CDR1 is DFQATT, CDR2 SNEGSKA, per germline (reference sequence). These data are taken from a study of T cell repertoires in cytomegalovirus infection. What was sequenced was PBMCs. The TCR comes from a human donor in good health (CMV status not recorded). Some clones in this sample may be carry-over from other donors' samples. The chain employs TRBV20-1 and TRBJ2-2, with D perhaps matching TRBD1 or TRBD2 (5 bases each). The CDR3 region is CSASGAGTGELFF. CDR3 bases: TGCAGTGCTAGCGGGGCTGGCACCGGGGAGCTGTTTTTT.